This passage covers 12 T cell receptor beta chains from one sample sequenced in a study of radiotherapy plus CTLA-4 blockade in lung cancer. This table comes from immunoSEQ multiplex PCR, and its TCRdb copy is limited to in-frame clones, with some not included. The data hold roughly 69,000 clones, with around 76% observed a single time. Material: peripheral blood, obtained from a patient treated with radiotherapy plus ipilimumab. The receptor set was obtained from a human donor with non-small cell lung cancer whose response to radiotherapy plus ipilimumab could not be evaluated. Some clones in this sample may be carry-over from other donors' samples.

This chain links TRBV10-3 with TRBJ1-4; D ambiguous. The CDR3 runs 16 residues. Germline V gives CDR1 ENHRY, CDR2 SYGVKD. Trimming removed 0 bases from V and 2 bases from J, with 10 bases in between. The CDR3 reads CAISESVGRTNEKLFF. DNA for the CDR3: TGTGCCATCAGTGAGTCGGTAGGGAGGACTAATGAAAAACTGTTTTTT.

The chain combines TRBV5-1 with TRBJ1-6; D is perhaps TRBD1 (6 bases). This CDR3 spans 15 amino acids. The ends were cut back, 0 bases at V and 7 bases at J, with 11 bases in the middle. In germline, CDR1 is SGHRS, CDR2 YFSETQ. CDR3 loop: CASSLAGQKNSPLHF. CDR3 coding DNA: TGCGCCAGCAGCTTGGCCGGACAGAAGAATTCACCCCTCCACTTT.

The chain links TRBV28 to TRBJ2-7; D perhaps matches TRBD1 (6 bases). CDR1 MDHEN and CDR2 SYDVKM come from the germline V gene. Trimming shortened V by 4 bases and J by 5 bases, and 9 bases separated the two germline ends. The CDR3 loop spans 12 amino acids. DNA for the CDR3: TGTGCCAGCAGTTCACAGGGCCACGAGCAGTACTTC. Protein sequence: CASSSQGHEQYF.

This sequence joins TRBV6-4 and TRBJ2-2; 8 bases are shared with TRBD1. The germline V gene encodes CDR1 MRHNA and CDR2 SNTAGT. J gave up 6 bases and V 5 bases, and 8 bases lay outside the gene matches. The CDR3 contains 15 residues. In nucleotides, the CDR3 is TGTGCCAGCAGTCAGCAGGGGGCGACTGCCGGGGAGCTGTTTTTT. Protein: CASSQQGATAGELFF.

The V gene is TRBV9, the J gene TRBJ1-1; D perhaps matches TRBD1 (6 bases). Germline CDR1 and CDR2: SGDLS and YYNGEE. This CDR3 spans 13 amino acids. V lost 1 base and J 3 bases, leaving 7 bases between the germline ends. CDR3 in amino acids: CASSVKGDTEAFF. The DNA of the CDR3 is TGTGCCAGCAGCGTAAAGGGGGACACTGAAGCTTTCTTT.

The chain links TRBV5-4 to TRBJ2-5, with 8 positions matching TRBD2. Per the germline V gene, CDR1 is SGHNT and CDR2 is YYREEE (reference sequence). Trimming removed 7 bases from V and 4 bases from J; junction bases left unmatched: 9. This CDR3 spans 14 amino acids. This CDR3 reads CASGGGGGSETQYF. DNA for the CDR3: TGTGCCAGCGGGGGGGGCGGGGGGTCAGAGACCCAGTACTTC.

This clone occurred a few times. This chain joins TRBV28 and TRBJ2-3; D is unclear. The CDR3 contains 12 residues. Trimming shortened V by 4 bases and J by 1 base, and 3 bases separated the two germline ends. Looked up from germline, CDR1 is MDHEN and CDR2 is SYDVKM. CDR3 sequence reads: CASSSRTDTQYF. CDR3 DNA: TGTGCCAGCAGTTCTCGCACAGATACGCAGTATTTT.

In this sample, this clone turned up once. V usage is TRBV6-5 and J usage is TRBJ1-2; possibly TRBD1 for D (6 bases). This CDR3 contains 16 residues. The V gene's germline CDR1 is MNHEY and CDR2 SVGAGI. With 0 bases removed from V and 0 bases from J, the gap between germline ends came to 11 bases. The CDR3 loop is CASSYSPWTANYGYTF. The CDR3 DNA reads TGTGCCAGCAGTTACTCTCCCTGGACAGCTAACTATGGCTACACCTTC.

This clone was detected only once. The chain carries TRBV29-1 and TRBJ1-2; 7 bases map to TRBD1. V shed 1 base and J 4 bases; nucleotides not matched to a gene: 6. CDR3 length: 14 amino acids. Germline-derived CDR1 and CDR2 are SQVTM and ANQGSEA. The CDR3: CSVEVGTALYGYTF. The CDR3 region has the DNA TGCAGCGTTGAAGTGGGGACAGCCCTCTATGGCTACACCTTC.

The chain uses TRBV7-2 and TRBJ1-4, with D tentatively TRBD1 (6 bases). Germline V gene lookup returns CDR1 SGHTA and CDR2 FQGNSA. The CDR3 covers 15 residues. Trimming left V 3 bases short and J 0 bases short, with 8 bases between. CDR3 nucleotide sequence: TGTGCCAGCAGCTTGGGGGGGCCAACTAATGAAAAACTGTTTTTT. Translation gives CASSLGGPTNEKLFF.

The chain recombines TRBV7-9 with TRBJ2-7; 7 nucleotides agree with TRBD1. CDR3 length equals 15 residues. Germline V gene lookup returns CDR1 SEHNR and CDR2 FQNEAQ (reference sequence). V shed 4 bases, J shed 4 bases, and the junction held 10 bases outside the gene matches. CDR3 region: CASSSTGTAGYEQYF. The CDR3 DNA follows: TGTGCCAGCAGCTCAACCGGGACAGCTGGTTACGAGCAGTACTTC.

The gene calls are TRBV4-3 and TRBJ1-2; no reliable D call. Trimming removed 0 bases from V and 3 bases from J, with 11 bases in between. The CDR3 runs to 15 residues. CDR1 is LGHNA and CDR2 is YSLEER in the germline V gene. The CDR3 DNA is TGCGCCAGCAGCCAAGACACGGGGATGGACTATGGCTACACCTTC. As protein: CASSQDTGMDYGYTF.